A selection of T cell receptor beta chains follows, all from one sample in a study of tumor and adjacent non-tumor tissue in lung cancer. TCRdb reprocessed the multiplex PCR reads via MiXCR and lists one record per CDR3 protein. The sample has about 60,000 distinct CDR3 sequences; over 60% are singletons. The source material was distant non-tumor lung tissue. These receptors were taken from a man aged 65-85 years with non-small cell lung cancer. CDR3s include the opening cysteine and the closing phenylalanine or tryptophan. The D gene is left open where the match is weak. Size is omitted from some rows. Given values are once, few, many or a class for expanded clones.

clone_size	v_call	d_call	j_call	cdr3_aa	cdr3_nt
-	TRBV5-5	-	TRBJ2-7	CASSPRAASGPYEQYF	TGTGCCAGCAGCCCCCGCGCCGCGAGCGGACCCTACGAGCAGTACTTC
few	TRBV11-2	-	TRBJ2-2	CASSLDRLVSARELFF	TGTGCCAGCAGCTTAGATCGACTAGTCTCAGCCAGGGAGCTGTTTTTT
once	TRBV5-1	-	TRBJ2-7	CAGSWRGTYEQYF	TGCGCCGGCAGCTGGCGGGGGACATACGAGCAGTACTTC
few	TRBV11-3	-	TRBJ2-4	CANSLNKGNSKNIQYF	TGTGCCAACAGCTTGAACAAGGGTAATTCCAAAAACATTCAGTATTTC
-	TRBV11-2	-	TRBJ2-5	CASSLRRATRGESQYF	TGTGCTAGCAGCTTACGTCGCGCGACGAGGGGGGAGAGCCAGTACTTC
-	TRBV7-9	-	TRBJ1-2	CASSLAITDGYAF	TGTGCCAGTAGCTTAGCGATAACGGATGGCTACGCCTTC
many	TRBV5-6	TRBD1	TRBJ1-2	CASSVGQGNYGYTF	TGTGCCAGCAGCGTGGGACAGGGGAACTATGGCTACACCTTC
many	TRBV28	-	TRBJ2-4	CASSIQILAKNIQYF	TGTGCCAGCAGCATACAGATCTTAGCCAAAAACATTCAGTACTTC
once	TRBV6-5	-	TRBJ2-5	CTSRPHDSQETQYF	TGTACTAGCCGGCCCCATGACAGCCAAGAGACCCAGTACTTC
-	TRBV5-6	-	TRBJ2-5	CASSLVRRPQETHYF	TGTGCCAGCAGCTTGGTTCGGAGGCCCCAAGAGACCCATTACTTC
-	TRBV11-2	TRBD2	TRBJ2-6	CASSSRGDSSGANVMIF	TGTGCCAGCAGCTCCCGGGGGGATAGCTCTGGGGCCAACGTCATGATTTTC
-	TRBV6-5	-	TRBJ2-3	CANSQGGQAGAQYF	TGTGCCAACAGCCAGGGGGGTCAGGCTGGAGCACAATATTTT
medium-sized	TRBV6-5	-	TRBJ1-1	CASSPRPLSLTEAFF	TGTGCCAGCAGTCCCCGGCCCCTAAGTCTCACTGAAGCTTTCTTT
many	TRBV28	-	TRBJ2-3	CASSFVAGTDTQYF	TGTGCCAGCAGTTTTGTAGCAGGCACAGATACGCAGTATTTT
many	TRBV6-5	-	TRBJ2-3	CASSYGKMTGIPSQDTQYF	TGTGCCAGCAGTTACGGGAAAATGACAGGCATCCCTAGTCAAGATACGCAGTATTTT
-	TRBV29-1	TRBD1	TRBJ1-1	CSVLYTGQRNTGAFF	TGCAGCGTGTTATACACGGGACAGCGGAACACTGGAGCTTTCTTC
many	TRBV20-1	-	TRBJ1-4	CSGVGGQGEKLFF	TGCAGTGGGGTAGGGGGGCAGGGAGAAAAACTGTTTTTT
once	TRBV6-1	-	TRBJ1-5	CTSRIQPGQLNQPQHF	TGTACCAGCAGGATACAACCTGGACAGCTCAATCAGCCCCAGCATTTT
-	TRBV12-3/TRBV12-4	TRBD2	TRBJ2-3	CSRSLGAGGPDTQYF	TGTTCCAGGAGTTTAGGAGCGGGAGGGCCAGATACGCAGTATTTT
-	TRBV2	TRBD2	TRBJ2-1	CASSEAGVAGSSYNEQFF	TGTGCCAGCAGTGAAGCGGGAGTAGCGGGGAGCTCCTACAATGAGCAGTTCTTC
-	TRBV11-2	TRBD2	TRBJ2-5	CPSSLYGGGRETHYF	TGTCCCAGCAGCTTATACGGGGGAGGGAGAGAGACCCATTACTTC
few	TRBV2	TRBD2	TRBJ2-7	CASSDSRAGRYEQYF	TGTGCCAGCAGTGATTCACGAGCGGGGCGTTACGAGCAGTACTTC
many	TRBV29-1	-	TRBJ2-7	CSAEGAVGYEQYF	TGCAGCGCTGAAGGGGCGGTCGGATACGAGCAGTACTTC
few	TRBV20-1	-	TRBJ1-5	CSASPPGQFNQPQHF	TGCAGTGCTTCCCCCCCGGGACAATTCAATCAGCCCCAGCATTTT
-	TRBV5-5	-	TRBJ2-5	CASSGSAEAQCF	TGTGCCAGCAGCGGTTCCGCGGAGGCCCAGTGCTTC
-	TRBV12-3/TRBV12-4	-	TRBJ2-4	CVSKEGSGRGNKNVQYF	TGTGTCAGCAAGGAAGGGTCCGGGAGAGGGAATAAAAACGTTCAGTACTTC
many	TRBV14	-	TRBJ2-5	CASSQTTSPGTQYF	TGTGCCAGCAGCCAAACGACTAGTCCAGGTACCCAGTACTTC
-	TRBV11-1	TRBD2	TRBJ2-7	CARSLMRLADSYEQYF	TGCGCCAGGAGCTTAATGCGACTAGCGGACTCCTACGAGCAGTACTTC
-	TRBV11-2	-	TRBJ2-2	CVSSLDRLGSAGELFF	TGTGTTAGCAGCTTAGATCGACTAGGCTCGGCCGGGGAGCTGTTTTTT
-	TRBV12-3/TRBV12-4	-	TRBJ2-5	CASSLGGHETQYF	TGTGCCAGCAGTTTAGGCGGGCATGAGACCCAGTATTTC
-	TRBV6-1	TRBD1	TRBJ2-2	CTSNEEGAWIGNTGELFF	TGTACCAGTAATGAAGAGGGGGCCTGGATAGGGAACACCGGGGAGCTGTTTTTT
-	TRBV5-5	-	TRBJ2-1	CVSSFWDNYNKQFF	TGTGTCAGCAGCTTCTGGGACAACTACAATAAGCAGTTCTTC
-	TRBV10-2	-	TRBJ2-2	CASIRLVEGPNTGELFF	TGCGCCAGCATCCGACTTGTTGAAGGCCCGAACACCGGGGAGCTGTTTTTT
many	TRBV29-1	-	TRBJ1-1	CSALKPPMNTEAFF	TGCAGCGCCCTGAAGCCGCCTATGAACACTGAAGCTTTCTTT
-	TRBV11-2	-	TRBJ2-7	CVSSLTSGGGCEQYF	TGTGTCAGCAGCTTAACGTCGGGAGGGGGCTGCGAACAGTACTTC
many	TRBV19	TRBD1	TRBJ2-1	CASSTDREYYNEQFF	TGTGCCAGTAGTACGGACAGGGAATACTACAATGAGCAGTTCTTC
many	TRBV12-3/TRBV12-4	TRBD2	TRBJ2-1	CASTAGGGNEQFF	TGTGCCAGCACGGCGGGAGGGGGTAATGAGCAGTTCTTC
-	TRBV4-2	TRBD1	TRBJ2-1	CASSLGEGRGKEEQFF	TGTGCCAGCAGCCTAGGTGAGGGCAGGGGGAAGGAGGAGCAGTTCTTC
many	TRBV5-1	-	TRBJ2-5	CASRGGVREYQETQYF	TGCGCCAGCAGGGGCGGCGTCAGGGAGTACCAAGAGACCCAGTACTTC
-	TRBV20-1	TRBD2	TRBJ2-2	CSATWTCGRAGVLFF	TGCAGTGCTACTTGGACTTGCGGGAGAGCCGGGGTGCTGTTTTTT
-	TRBV5-1	-	TRBJ1-4	CASSRGQVEELFF	TGCGCCAGTAGTCGGGGGCAGGTTGAAGAACTGTTTTTT
-	TRBV11-2	-	TRBJ2-5	CVTGRSQQETQYF	TGTGTAACTGGGAGGAGCCAACAGGAGACCCAGTATTTC
medium-sized	TRBV11-2	TRBD1	TRBJ2-1	CASSLTGGQFF	TGTGCCAGCAGCTTAACAGGGGGTCAGTTCTTC
-	TRBV6-2/TRBV6-3	-	TRBJ2-5	CASSYDLWQGRQETQYF	TGCGCCAGCAGTTACGATCTTTGGCAGGGCCGCCAAGAGACCCAGTACTTC
-	TRBV11-3	-	TRBJ2-3	CASSWHGDTLYF	TGTGCCAGCAGCTGGCATGGAGATACGCTGTATTTT
many	TRBV14	TRBD1	TRBJ2-2	CASSGQGLLNTGELFF	TGTGCCAGCAGCGGACAGGGGCTGCTTAACACCGGGGAGCTGTTTTTT
-	TRBV5-1	-	TRBJ2-5	CASSSREGTQYF	TGCGCCAGCAGCTCGCGGGAAGGGACCCAGTACTTC
-	TRBV6-1	TRBD2	TRBJ2-1	CANRPRESYNEQIF	TGTGCCAACAGGCCGCGGGAGTCCTACAATGAGCAGATCTTC
medium-sized	TRBV11-2	-	TRBJ2-7	CASSVSGGYEQYF	TGTGCCAGCAGCGTCAGCGGCGGCTACGAGCAGTACTTC
few	TRBV7-2	TRBD2	TRBJ2-5	CASSRSGNSDTQYF	TGTGCCAGCAGCCGAAGCGGGAATTCGGATACCCAGTACTTC
-	TRBV5-5	TRBD2	TRBJ2-3	CASSPETSGTDTQYF	TGTGCCAGCAGCCCCGAGACTAGCGGCACAGATACGCAGTATTTT
many	TRBV5-5	TRBD1	TRBJ1-2	CASSLRGTGDGYTF	TGTGCCAGCAGCTTGCGGGGGACAGGGGATGGCTACACCTTC
-	TRBV9	-	TRBJ2-1	CASSARGLNNEQFF	TGTGCCAGCAGCGCCCGCGGACTAAACAATGAGCAGTTCTTC
-	TRBV11-2	-	TRBJ2-6	CASSSREGSYGANVLTF	TGTGCCAGCAGCTCCCGGGAAGGTAGCTATGGGGCCAACGTCCTGACTTTC
-	TRBV11-3	TRBD2	TRBJ2-7	CTSSAGLGSYEQYF	TGTACCAGCAGCGCAGGACTAGGCTCCTACGAACAGTACTTC